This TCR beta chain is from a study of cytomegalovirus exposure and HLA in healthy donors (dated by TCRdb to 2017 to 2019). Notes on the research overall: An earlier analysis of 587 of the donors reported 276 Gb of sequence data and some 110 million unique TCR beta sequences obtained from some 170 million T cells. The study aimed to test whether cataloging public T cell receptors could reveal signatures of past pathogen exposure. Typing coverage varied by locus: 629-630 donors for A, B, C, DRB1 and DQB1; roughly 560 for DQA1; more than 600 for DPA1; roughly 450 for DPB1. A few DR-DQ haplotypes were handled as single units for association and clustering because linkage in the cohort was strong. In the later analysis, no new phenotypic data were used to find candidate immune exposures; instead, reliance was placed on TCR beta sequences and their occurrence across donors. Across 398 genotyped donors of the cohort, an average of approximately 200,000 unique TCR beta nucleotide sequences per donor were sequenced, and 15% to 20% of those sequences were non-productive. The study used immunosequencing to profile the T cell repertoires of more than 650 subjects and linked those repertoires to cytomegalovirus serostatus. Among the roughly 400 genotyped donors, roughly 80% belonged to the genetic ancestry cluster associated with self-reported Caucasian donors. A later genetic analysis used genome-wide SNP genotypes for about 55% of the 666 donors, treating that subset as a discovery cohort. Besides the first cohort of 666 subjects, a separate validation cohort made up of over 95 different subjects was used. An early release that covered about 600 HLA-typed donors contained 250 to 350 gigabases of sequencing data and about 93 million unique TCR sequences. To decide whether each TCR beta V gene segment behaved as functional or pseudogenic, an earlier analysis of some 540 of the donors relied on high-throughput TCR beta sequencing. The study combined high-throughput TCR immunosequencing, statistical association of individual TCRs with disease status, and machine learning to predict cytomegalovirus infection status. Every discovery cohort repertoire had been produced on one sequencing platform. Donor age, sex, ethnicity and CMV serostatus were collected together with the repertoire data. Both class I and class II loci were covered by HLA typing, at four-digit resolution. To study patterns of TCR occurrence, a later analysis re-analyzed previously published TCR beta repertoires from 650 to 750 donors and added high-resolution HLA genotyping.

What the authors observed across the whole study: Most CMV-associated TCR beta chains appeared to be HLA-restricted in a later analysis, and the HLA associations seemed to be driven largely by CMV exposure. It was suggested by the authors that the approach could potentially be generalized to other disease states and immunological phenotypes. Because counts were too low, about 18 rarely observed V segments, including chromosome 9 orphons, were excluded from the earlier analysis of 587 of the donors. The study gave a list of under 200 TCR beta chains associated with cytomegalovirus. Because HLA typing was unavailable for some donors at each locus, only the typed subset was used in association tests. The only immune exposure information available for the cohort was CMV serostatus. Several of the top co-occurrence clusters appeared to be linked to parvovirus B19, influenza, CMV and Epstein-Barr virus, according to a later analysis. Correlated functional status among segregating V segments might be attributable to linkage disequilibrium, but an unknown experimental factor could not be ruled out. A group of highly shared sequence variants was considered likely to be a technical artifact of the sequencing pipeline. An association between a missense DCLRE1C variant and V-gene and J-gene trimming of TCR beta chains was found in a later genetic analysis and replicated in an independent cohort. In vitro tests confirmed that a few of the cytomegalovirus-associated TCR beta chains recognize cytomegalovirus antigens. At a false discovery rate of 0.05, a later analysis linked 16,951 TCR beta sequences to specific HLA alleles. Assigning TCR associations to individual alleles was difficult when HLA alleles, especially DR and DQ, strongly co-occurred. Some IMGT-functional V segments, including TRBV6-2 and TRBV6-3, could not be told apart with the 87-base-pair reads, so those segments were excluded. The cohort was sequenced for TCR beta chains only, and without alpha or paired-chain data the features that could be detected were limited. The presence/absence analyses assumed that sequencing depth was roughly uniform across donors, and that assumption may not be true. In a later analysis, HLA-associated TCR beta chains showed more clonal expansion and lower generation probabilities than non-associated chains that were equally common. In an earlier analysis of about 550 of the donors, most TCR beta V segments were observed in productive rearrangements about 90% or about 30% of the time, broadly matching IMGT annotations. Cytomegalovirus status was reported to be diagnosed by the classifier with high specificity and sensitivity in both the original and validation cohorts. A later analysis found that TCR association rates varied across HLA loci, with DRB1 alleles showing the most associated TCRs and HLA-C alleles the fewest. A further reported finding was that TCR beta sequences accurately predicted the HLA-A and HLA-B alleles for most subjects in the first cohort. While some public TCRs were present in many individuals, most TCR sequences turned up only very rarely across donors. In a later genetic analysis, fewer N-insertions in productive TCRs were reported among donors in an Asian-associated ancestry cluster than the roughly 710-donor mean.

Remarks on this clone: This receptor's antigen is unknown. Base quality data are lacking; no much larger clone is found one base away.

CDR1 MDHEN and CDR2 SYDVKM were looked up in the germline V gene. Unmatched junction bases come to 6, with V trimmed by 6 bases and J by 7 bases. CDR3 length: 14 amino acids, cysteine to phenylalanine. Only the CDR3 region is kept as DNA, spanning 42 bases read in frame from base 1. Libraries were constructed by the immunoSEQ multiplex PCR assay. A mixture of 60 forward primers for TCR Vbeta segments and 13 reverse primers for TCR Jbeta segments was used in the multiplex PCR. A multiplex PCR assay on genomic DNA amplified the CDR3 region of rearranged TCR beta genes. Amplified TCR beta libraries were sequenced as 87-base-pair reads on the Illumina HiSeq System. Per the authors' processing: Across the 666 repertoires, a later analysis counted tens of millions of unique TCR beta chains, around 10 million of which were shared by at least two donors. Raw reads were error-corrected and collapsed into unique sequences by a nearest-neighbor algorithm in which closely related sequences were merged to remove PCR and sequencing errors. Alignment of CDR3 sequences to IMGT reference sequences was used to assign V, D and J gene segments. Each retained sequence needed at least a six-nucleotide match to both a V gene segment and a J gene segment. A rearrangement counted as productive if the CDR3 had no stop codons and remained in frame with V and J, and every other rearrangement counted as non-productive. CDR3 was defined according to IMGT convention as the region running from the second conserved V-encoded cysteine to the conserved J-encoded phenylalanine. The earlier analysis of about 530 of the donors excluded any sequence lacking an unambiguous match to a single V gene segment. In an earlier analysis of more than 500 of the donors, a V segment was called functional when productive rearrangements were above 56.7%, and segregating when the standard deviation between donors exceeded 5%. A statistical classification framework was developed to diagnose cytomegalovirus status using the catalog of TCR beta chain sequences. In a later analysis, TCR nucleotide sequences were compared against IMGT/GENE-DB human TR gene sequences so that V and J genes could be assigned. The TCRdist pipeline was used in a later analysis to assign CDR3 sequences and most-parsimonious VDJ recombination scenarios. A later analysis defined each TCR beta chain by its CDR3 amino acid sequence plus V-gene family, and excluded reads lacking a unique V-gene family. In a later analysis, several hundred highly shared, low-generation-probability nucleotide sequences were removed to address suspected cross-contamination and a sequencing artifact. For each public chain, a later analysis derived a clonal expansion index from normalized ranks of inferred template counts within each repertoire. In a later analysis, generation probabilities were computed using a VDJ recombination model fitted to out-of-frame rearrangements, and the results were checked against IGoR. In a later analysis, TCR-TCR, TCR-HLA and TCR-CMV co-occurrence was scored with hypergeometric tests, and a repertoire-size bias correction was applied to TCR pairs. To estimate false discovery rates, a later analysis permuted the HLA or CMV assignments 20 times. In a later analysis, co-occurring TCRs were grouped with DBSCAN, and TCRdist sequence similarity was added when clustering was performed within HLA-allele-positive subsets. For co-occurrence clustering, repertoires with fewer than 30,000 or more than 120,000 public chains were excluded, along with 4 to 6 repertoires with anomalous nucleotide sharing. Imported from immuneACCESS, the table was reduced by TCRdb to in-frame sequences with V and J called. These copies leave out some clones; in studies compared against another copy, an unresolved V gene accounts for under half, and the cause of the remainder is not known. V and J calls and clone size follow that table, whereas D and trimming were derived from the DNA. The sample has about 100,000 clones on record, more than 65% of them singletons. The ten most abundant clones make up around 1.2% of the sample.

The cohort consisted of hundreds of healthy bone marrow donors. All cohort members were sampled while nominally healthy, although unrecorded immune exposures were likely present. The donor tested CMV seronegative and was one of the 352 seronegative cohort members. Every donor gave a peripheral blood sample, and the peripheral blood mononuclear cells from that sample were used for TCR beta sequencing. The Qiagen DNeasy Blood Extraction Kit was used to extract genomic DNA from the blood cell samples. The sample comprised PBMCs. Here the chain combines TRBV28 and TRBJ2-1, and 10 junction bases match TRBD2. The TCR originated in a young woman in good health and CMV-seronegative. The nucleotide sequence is TGTGCCAGCAGGGTAGCGGGAGGCTATAATGAGCAGTTCTTC. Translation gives CASRVAGGYNEQFF.